This record looks at one T cell receptor beta chain sequence and its context. No cognate antigen has been identified for it. Nothing much larger sits one base from this clone, and base qualities are not available. The cohort comprised under 700 healthy bone marrow donors. Cohort members were all nominally healthy when sampled, although unrecorded immune exposures were likely present. The donor tested CMV seropositive, placing the donor among the 289 seropositive members of the cohort. Every donor gave a peripheral blood sample, and the peripheral blood mononuclear cells from that sample were used for TCR beta sequencing. The Qiagen DNeasy Blood Extraction Kit was used to extract genomic DNA from the blood cell samples. Taken from cysteine to phenylalanine, the CDR3 has 14 residues. The sequence is cut down to CDR3 DNA, 42 bases in frame from base 1. As encoded in the germline V gene, CDR1 is MNHEY while CDR2 is SVGAGI. V was cut back by 3 bases and J by 4 bases, leaving a gap of 12 bases between them.

This entry comes from a study of cytomegalovirus exposure and HLA in healthy donors (dated by TCRdb to the late 2010s). Study-wide context: An earlier analysis of some 600 of the donors reported approximately 280 Gb of sequence data and 117 million unique TCR beta sequences obtained from 150 million to 200 million T cells. Genome-wide SNP genotypes for about 55% of the roughly 670 donors were used in a later genetic analysis, which treated that subset as a discovery cohort. Besides the first cohort of under 700 subjects, a separate validation cohort made up of 95 to 150 different subjects was used. Both class I and class II loci were covered by HLA typing, at four-digit resolution. To predict cytomegalovirus infection status, the study combined high-throughput TCR immunosequencing, statistical association of individual TCRs with disease status, and machine learning. In a later analysis, previously published TCR beta repertoires from 666 donors were re-analyzed and high-resolution HLA genotyping was added so that TCR occurrence patterns could be studied. The genetic ancestry cluster associated with self-reported Caucasian donors included 81% of the approximately 430 genotyped donors. Donor age, sex, ethnicity and CMV serostatus were collected together with the repertoire data. The later analysis used no new phenotypic data to find candidate immune exposures, relying instead on TCR beta sequences and their occurrence across donors. The study aimed to test whether signatures of past pathogen exposure could be identified by cataloging public T cell receptors. Across approximately 400 genotyped donors of the cohort, an average of 235,054 unique TCR beta nucleotide sequences per donor were sequenced, and approximately 19% of those sequences were non-productive. An earlier analysis of approximately 630 of the donors applied high-throughput TCR beta sequencing to assess whether each TCR beta V gene segment acted as functional or pseudogenic. Four or five DR-DQ haplotypes were handled as single units for association and clustering, since linkage in the cohort was strong. Roughly 300 gigabases of sequencing data and around 80 million unique TCR sequences made up an early release that covered about 640 HLA-typed donors. Every repertoire in the discovery cohort had been generated on one and the same sequencing platform. Using immunosequencing, the study profiled T cell repertoires from 666 subjects and related those repertoires to cytomegalovirus serostatus. Typing coverage varied by locus: roughly 620-640 donors for A, B, C, DRB1 and DQB1; around 560 for DQA1; 606 for DPA1; approximately 450 for DPB1. Findings and caveats that apply to the study as a whole: A further reported finding was that TCR beta sequences accurately predicted the HLA-A and HLA-B alleles for most subjects in the first cohort. In an earlier analysis of 587 of the donors, most TCR beta V segments were observed in productive rearrangements about 87% or about 30% of the time, broadly matching IMGT annotations. The classifier was reported to diagnose cytomegalovirus status with high specificity and sensitivity in both the original and validation cohorts. V-gene and J-gene trimming of TCR beta chains was associated with a missense DCLRE1C variant in a later genetic analysis, and the association was replicated in an independent cohort. According to a later genetic analysis, donors in an Asian-associated ancestry cluster had fewer N-insertions in productive TCRs than the approximately 670-donor mean. Some IMGT-functional V segments, including TRBV6-2 and TRBV6-3, could not be told apart with the 87-base-pair reads, so those segments were excluded. The only immune exposure information available for the cohort was CMV serostatus. According to a later analysis, most CMV-associated TCR beta chains appeared to be HLA-restricted, and the HLA associations seemed to be driven largely by CMV exposure. At a false discovery rate of 0.05, a later analysis linked roughly 17,000 TCR beta sequences to specific HLA alleles. Because HLA typing was unavailable for some donors at each locus, only the typed subset was used in association tests. The cohort was sequenced for TCR beta chains only, and without alpha or paired-chain data the features that could be detected were limited. In a later analysis, TCR association rates were found to vary across HLA loci, with the most associated TCRs seen for DRB1 alleles and the fewest for HLA-C alleles. In a later analysis, several top co-occurrence clusters were reported to appear linked to parvovirus B19, influenza, CMV and Epstein-Barr virus. Correlated functional status among segregating V segments might be attributable to linkage disequilibrium, but an unknown experimental factor could not be ruled out. A later analysis found that HLA-associated TCR beta chains were more clonally expanded and had lower generation probabilities than equally common non-associated chains. It was suggested by the authors that the approach could potentially be generalized to other disease states and immunological phenotypes. Most TCR sequences were seen in very few donors, while some public TCRs were found in many individuals. About 17 rarely observed V segments, including chromosome 9 orphons, were excluded from the earlier analysis of some 590 of the donors because counts were too low. Presence/absence analyses assumed roughly uniform sequencing depth across donors, an assumption that may not hold. A few of the identified cytomegalovirus-associated TCR beta chains were confirmed in vitro to be specific for cytomegalovirus antigens. Assigning TCR associations to individual alleles was difficult when HLA alleles, especially DR and DQ, strongly co-occurred. The study gave a list of some 150 TCR beta chains associated with cytomegalovirus. The sequencing pipeline was judged likely to have produced a cluster of highly shared sequence variants as a technical artifact.

Libraries were made using the immunoSEQ multiplex PCR assay. For the multiplex PCR, a mixture combining 60 forward primers for TCR Vbeta segments and 13 reverse primers for TCR Jbeta segments was used. The CDR3 region of rearranged TCR beta genes was amplified from genomic DNA by a multiplex PCR assay. The Illumina HiSeq System was used to sequence the amplified TCR beta libraries as 87-base-pair reads. In the authors' own workflow: Across the 600 to 700 repertoires, a later analysis counted 80 million or so unique TCR beta chains, roughly 11 million of which were shared by at least two donors. Raw reads were error-corrected and collapsed into unique sequences with a nearest-neighbor algorithm that merged closely related sequences to remove PCR and sequencing errors. To assign V, D and J gene segments, CDR3 sequences were aligned to IMGT reference sequences. For a sequence to be retained, at least a six-nucleotide match to both a V gene segment and a J gene segment was required. Rearrangements were called productive when the CDR3 lacked stop codons and stayed in frame with V and J; all others were non-productive. CDR3 was defined according to IMGT convention as the region running from the second conserved V-encoded cysteine to the conserved J-encoded phenylalanine. In an earlier analysis of just under 600 of the donors, sequences lacking an unambiguous match to a single V gene segment were excluded. An earlier analysis of a few hundred of the donors called V segments functional above 56.7% productive rearrangements and segregating when the between-donor standard deviation exceeded 5%. To diagnose cytomegalovirus status from the catalog of TCR beta chain sequences, a statistical classification framework was built. V and J gene assignment, in a later analysis, came from comparing TCR nucleotide sequences with IMGT/GENE-DB human TR gene sequences. In a later analysis, CDR3 sequences and most-parsimonious VDJ recombination scenarios were assigned using the TCRdist pipeline. In a later analysis, each TCR beta chain was defined by its CDR3 amino acid sequence together with its V-gene family, and reads without a unique V-gene family were excluded. To address suspected cross-contamination and a sequencing artifact, a later analysis removed some 620 highly shared, low-generation-probability nucleotide sequences. For each public chain, a later analysis derived a clonal expansion index from normalized ranks of inferred template counts within each repertoire. In a later analysis, generation probabilities were computed with a VDJ recombination model fitted to out-of-frame rearrangements, and the resulting probabilities were checked against IGoR. In a later analysis, TCR-TCR, TCR-HLA and TCR-CMV co-occurrence was scored with hypergeometric tests, and a repertoire-size bias correction was applied to TCR pairs. A later analysis estimated false discovery rates by permuting HLA or CMV assignments 20 times. In a later analysis, co-occurring TCRs were grouped with DBSCAN, and TCRdist sequence similarity was added when clustering was performed within HLA-allele-positive subsets. Repertoires with fewer than 30,000 or more than 120,000 public chains, plus five repertoires with anomalous nucleotide sharing, were excluded from co-occurrence clustering. The immuneACCESS repertoire file appears here via TCRdb, limited to in-frame rearrangements. These files lack a portion of the clones; in checked studies, under half of the deficit traces to unresolved V genes, and the cause of the others is not known. V and J calls plus clone size are reproduced from that table; the DNA served to infer D and trimming. In this sample the table shows 210,000 or so clones, roughly 73% of which occur a single time. Jointly, the top ten make up approximately 2% of the sample.

The TCR was taken from a woman in her 30s in good health and CMV-seropositive. Source material: PBMCs. The V gene is TRBV6-5 and the J gene is TRBJ1-2, with TRBD1 perhaps the D gene, on 6 matching bases. CDR3 reads: CASSYGGGGYGYTF. The sequenced DNA: TGTGCCAGCAGTTATGGAGGGGGGGGCTATGGCTACACCTTC.